This TCR beta chain was captured in a study of T cells in Graves' hyperthyroidism and ophthalmopathy. Notes on the study in general: Also found in blood were most expanded thyroid clonotypes above 0.001.

PBMCs were sourced from about 10 ml fresh peripheral blood. Concerning this clonotype itself: Its antigen is currently unknown.

Template material for amplifying TCR beta CDR3 regions consisted of RNA transcripts. The HTBI primer set served for first-round RT-PCR of the TCR CDR3. Via MiXCR, TCRdb re-called the multiplex PCR reads, giving one row per CDR3 protein. The sample holds 660,000 or so distinct CDR3 sequences, less than 25% seen once. V lost 4 bases, J lost 4 bases, and 5 bases lay in between. Germline CDR1 and CDR2: LNHDA and SQIVND (reference sequence). The CDR3 runs to 12 residues. The V call is TRBV19, the J call TRBJ1-5; D not certain. This TCR came from a man under 40 with Graves' ophthalmopathy. The specimen was blood. The CDR3 protein is CASSTLNQPQHF. The CDR3 DNA follows: TGTGCCAGTAGTACCCTAAATCAGCCCCAGCATTTT.